This T cell receptor beta chain was found in a study of type 1 and type 2 diabetes patients. This clonotype was seen a few times. Looked up from germline, CDR1 is LNHDA and CDR2 is SQIVND (reference sequence). Trimming shortened V by 1 base and J by 8 bases, and 9 bases separated the two germline ends. CDR3 length equals 13 residues. Amplification started from genomic DNA. Amplification of the beta chain CDR3 used 30 forward and 13 reverse multiplex primers. TCRdb redid the calling of the multiplex PCR reads with MiXCR, one entry per CDR3 protein. The sample consists of a few hundred thousand distinct CDR3 sequences, around 47% of them appearing once.

The specimen sequenced was peripheral blood mononuclear cells (PBMCs). The receptor's source is a young man with type 2 diabetes. J is TRBJ2-1 and V is TRBV19, with D tentatively TRBD2 (6 bases). CDR3 nucleotides: TGTGCCAGTAGTATAGTCAGGGACTATGAGCAGTTCTTC. Amino acids: CASSIVRDYEQFF.